Reported below is one T cell receptor beta chain. V lost 6 bases and J lost 5; bases outside the gene matches: 7. Germline V CDR1 and CDR2: MNHEY, SMNVEV (reference sequence). The CDR3 is made up of 15 amino acids. The source of the sample is a study of TIL therapy for anti-PD-1-resistant metastatic lung cancer. Sequencing used immunoSEQ v3. Measured with immunoSEQ multiplex PCR; TCRdb has only the in-frame clones, and not every one. The repertoire holds fewer than 60,000 clones, just over 85% seen once, with 4% to 6% in the top ten. Time point reported: pre-treatment sample, taken before nivolumab and TIL therapy.

The clonotype was recovered from a person between 25 and 79 years old with non-small cell lung cancer. The chain employs TRBV27 and TRBJ2-5, with TRBD2 matching 12 bases. The sequences come from blood, collected at baseline. CDR3 nucleotide sequence: TGTGCCAGCAGACGACTAGCGGGAGCAAAGGAGACCCAGTACTTC. Protein: CASRRLAGAKETQYF.